Presented here are 20 T cell receptor beta chains from one specimen sequenced in a study of control samples from healthy donors and cancer patients. Repertoires were generated with immunoSEQ multiplex PCR, while TCRdb's copy carries only in-frame clones and drops some. The sample records 120,000 or so clones, approximately 87% being singletons. The sequenced sample was blood. These receptors were obtained from a man aged 60-69 years in good health.

The chain joins TRBV7-2 to TRBJ1-3, with D unclear. The germline V and J ends were trimmed by 4 bases and 0 bases, with 7 bases remaining between them. The CDR3 length is 14 residues. The germline V gene has CDR1 SGHTA and CDR2 FQGNSA. This CDR3 is CASSSASSGNTIYF. The CDR3 bases are TGTGCCAGCAGCTCAGCTAGCTCTGGAAACACCATATATTTT.

The table lists this clone with a few counts. The chain couples TRBV28 to TRBJ2-7, with TRBD1 as a possible D gene (6 bases). There are 16 residues in the CDR3. Germline CDR1 is MDHEN and CDR2 is SYDVKM. Trimming stripped 6 bases from V and 2 bases from J, with 20 bases between. CDR3 region: CASRSRTASRAYEQYF. The CDR3 DNA is TGTGCCAGCAGATCAAGGACAGCCTCAAGGGCCTACGAGCAGTACTTC.

The chain couples TRBV9 to TRBJ2-1; 9 nucleotides match TRBD2. V trimming: 6 bases; J trimming: 3 bases; junction bases outside the gene matches: 13. This CDR3 has 17 amino acids. CDR1 SGDLS and CDR2 YYNGEE come from the germline V gene. In DNA form, the CDR3 reads TGTGCCAGCAACCCGGAGGCTAGCGGGGTGGGCTACAATGAGCAGTTCTTC. This translates into CASNPEASGVGYNEQFF.

This clone was seen a few times. CDR3 coding DNA: TGTGCCAGCAGTTATGGGGGCGTTGGGGGCACTGAAGCTTTCTTT. This gives the protein CASSYGGVGGTEAFF. The chain couples TRBV6-2 or TRBV6-3 to TRBJ1-1, with D possibly TRBD1 on 6 matching bases. This CDR3 has 15 residues. Germline V gene lookup returns CDR1 MNHEY and CDR2 SVGEGT. V was trimmed by 3 bases and J by 4 bases, leaving 15 bases between them.

The chain links TRBV6-2 or TRBV6-3 to TRBJ1-1; D gene ambiguous. The CDR3 consists of 12 residues. Germline V gives CDR1 MNHEY, CDR2 SVGEGT. Trimming cost V 5 bases and J 11 bases, with 15 bases left between them. The CDR3 coding sequence is TGTGCCAGCAGTCCGGGCCCCCTTTCTGCTTTCTTT. Its translation: CASSPGPLSAFF.

The rearrangement uses TRBV4-3 and TRBJ2-7; 9 nucleotides agree with TRBD2. The CDR3 totals 16 residues. In germline, CDR1 is LGHNA, CDR2 YSLEER. Germline trimming cut 0 bases from V and 9 bases from J; bases unmatched to any gene: 12. In nucleotides, the CDR3 is TGCGCCAGCAGCCAAGACCCCGGGACTAGCACCATACGGCAGTACTTC. It translates to CASSQDPGTSTIRQYF.

Concerning this clone itself: This specimen includes other DNA sequences encoding the same CDR3. The chain uses TRBV5-1 and TRBJ2-7; tentatively, D is TRBD1 (5 bases). The V end was cut by 3 bases, the J end by 7 bases, with 11 bases between. The CDR3 sequence is 12 residues long. Germline CDR1 and CDR2: SGHRS and YFSETQ. Here the CDR3 reads CASSSQGYEQYF. DNA of the CDR3: TGCGCCAGCAGCTCCCAGGGTTATGAGCAGTACTTC. The variable domain in full, with the rest retrieved from reference TRBV5-1 and TRBJ2-7, is KAGVTQTPRYLIKTRGQQVTLSCSPISGHRSVSWYQQTPGQGLQFLFEYFSETQRNKGNFPGRFSGRQFSNSRSEMNVSTLELGDSALYLCASSSQGYEQYFGPGTRLTVT.

Only one count was recorded for this clone. V usage is TRBV10-2 and J usage is TRBJ2-4, with D perhaps TRBD1 (6 bases). This CDR3 is 14 amino acids long. Trimming stripped 0 bases from V and 3 bases from J, with 6 bases between. Germline V gene data show CDR1 as WSHSY and CDR2 as SAAADI. The CDR3 spells CASSESGGKNIQYF. The CDR3 bases are TGCGCCAGCAGTGAGTCAGGGGGCAAAAACATTCAGTACTTC.

A note on this clone: Other DNA sequences within the sample encode an identical CDR3. The V and J genes are TRBV7-8 and TRBJ1-3; D call uncertain. The V and J ends lost 1 base and 0 bases respectively, with 4 bases between them. Germline V gene sequence: CDR1 SGHVS, CDR2 FQNEAQ. The CDR3 runs 14 residues. The CDR3 here is CASSLGGSGNTIYF. The DNA of the CDR3 is TGTGCCAGCAGCTTAGGGGGCTCTGGAAACACCATATATTTT.

The chain joins TRBV20-1 to TRBJ2-2; 9 positions match TRBD2. V lost 3 bases and J lost 0; bases outside the gene matches: 8. This CDR3 contains 17 residues. Germline loops: CDR1 DFQATT, CDR2 SNEGSKA (reference sequence). CDR3 DNA: TGCAGTGCTAGTCGGCTAGCGGGGCCCGCGAACACCGGGGAGCTGTTTTTT. Its protein is CSASRLAGPANTGELFF.

This rearrangement joins TRBV7-6 to TRBJ2-2, with TRBD2 identical over 7 bases. Trimming at V came to 4 bases and at J to 5 bases, leaving 7 bases not matched to a gene. Germline assignment: CDR1 SGHVS and CDR2 FNYEAQ. The CDR3 totals 15 residues. CDR3 amino acids: CASSSPGGGTGELFF. CDR3 nucleotide sequence: TGTGCCAGCAGCTCCCCTGGGGGGGGGACCGGGGAGCTGTTTTTT.

CDR3 sequence (DNA): TGTGCCAGCAGCTTGCTAAGGGGAGCTTTCTTT. Residues: CASSLLRGAFF. The V call is TRBV5-8, the J call TRBJ1-1, with D possibly being TRBD1 (5 bases). The germline V gene encodes CDR1 SGHTS and CDR2 YDEGEE. Trimming stripped 1 base from V and 10 bases from J, with 8 bases between. The CDR3 length is 11 residues.

This chain links TRBV5-1 with TRBJ2-7; 8 bases are shared with TRBD1. CDR3 length equals 15 residues. Germline CDR1 is SGHRS and CDR2 is YFSETQ. Unmatched junction bases numbered 12, after V lost 4 bases and J lost 6 bases. The CDR3 DNA reads TGCGCCAGCAGCGGTGGGACAGGACTTCTGGGCGAGCAGTACTTC. Protein product: CASSGGTGLLGEQYF.

The J gene is TRBJ1-1, the V gene TRBV28; perhaps TRBD1 as D (6 bases). This CDR3 comprises 13 residues. Germline V gene lookup returns CDR1 MDHEN and CDR2 SYDVKM. Trimming left V 4 bases short and J 3 bases short, with 9 bases between. CDR3 bases: TGTGCCAGCAGTTGGGACATTTACACTGAAGCTTTCTTT. Residues: CASSWDIYTEAFF.

The CDR3 DNA reads TGTGCCAGCAGCTTAACGAGGGGGCTAGGGGAGACCCAGTACTTC. Translated: CASSLTRGLGETQYF. This rearrangement joins TRBV7-3 to TRBJ2-5; TRBD1 matches at 7 bases. The CDR3 length is 15 residues. The V gene end was trimmed by 0 bases and the J gene end by 5 bases; junction bases not matched to a gene: 6. Germline loops: CDR1 SGHTA, CDR2 FQGTGA.

The rearrangement links TRBV18 to TRBJ1-6; possibly TRBD1 for D (5 bases). Trimming removed 2 bases at V and 7 bases at J, with 12 bases between. The length of the CDR3 is 15 residues. Germline lookup yields CDR1 KGHSH and CDR2 LQKENI. The CDR3 sequence: CASSPSGTGNSPLHF. The DNA for the CDR3 is TGTGCCAGCTCACCAAGCGGGACGGGGAATTCACCCCTCCACTTT.

To note about this clone: Additional DNA sequences in this sample encode the identical CDR3. The chain is built from TRBV19 and TRBJ1-1; D remains unclear. Germline V CDR1 and CDR2: LNHDA, SQIVND (reference sequence). The ends were cut back, 3 bases at V and 0 bases at J, with 5 bases in the middle. The CDR3 has 13 amino acids. DNA of the CDR3: TGTGCCAGTAGTATTGGGATGAACACTGAAGCTTTCTTT. This translates into CASSIGMNTEAFF.

This chain uses TRBV7-2 with TRBJ2-2, with TRBD2 matching over 9 bases. The CDR3 runs to 16 residues. V gave up 6 bases and J gave up 2 bases; unmatched junction bases: 7. Germline V lookup: CDR1 SGHTA, CDR2 FQGNSA. CDR3: CASRGGAGGNTGELFF. The CDR3, as DNA: TGTGCCAGCAGGGGAGGAGCGGGGGGAAACACCGGGGAGCTGTTTTTT.

The chain is built from TRBV12-3 or TRBV12-4 and TRBJ2-7; tentatively, D is TRBD1 (6 bases). The V end was cut by 7 bases, the J end by 7 bases, with 17 bases between. This CDR3 region has 13 residues. The CDR3 protein is CASTADSPKEQYF. The CDR3 nucleotides are TGTGCCAGCACCGCGGACAGCCCTAAGGAGCAGTACTTC.

The V gene is TRBV3-1 (or the pseudogene TRBV3-2), the J gene TRBJ1-1, with D tentatively TRBD1 (5 bases). CDR3 length: 17 residues. The V end was cut by 2 bases, the J end by 3 bases, with 19 bases between. CDR1 and CDR2 from the germline V gene are LGHDT and YNNKEL (reference sequence). Here the CDR3 reads CASSQMTEMEQDTEAFF. The CDR3, as DNA: TGTGCCAGCAGCCAAATGACAGAAATGGAGCAGGACACTGAAGCTTTCTTT.